This entry lists 14 T cell receptor beta chains sequenced from one sample in a study of shared clonotypes between healthy human individuals. Some clones are missing from TCRdb's copy, which holds only in-frame ones; the method was immunoSEQ multiplex PCR. The data hold over 2 million clones, with roughly 95% observed a single time. CD45RO-negative CD8 cells positively selected for CCR7 made up the naive population, which excluded terminally differentiated effector memory CD45RA+ cells. Sequenced: naive CD8+ T cells sorted from blood. The source is a man aged 18 to 30 in good health.

Comment on this clone: This sample includes further DNA sequences coding for the same CDR3. The CDR3 coding sequence is TGTGCCAGCAGTTACACAGGGGACGAGCAGTACTTC. Translating it yields CASSYTGDEQYF. The chain links TRBV28 to TRBJ2-7, with 7 bases matching TRBD1. V lost 4 bases, J lost 5 bases, and 2 bases stayed unmatched. Germline-derived CDR1 and CDR2 are MDHEN and SYDVKM. The length of the CDR3 is 12 residues.

This clone was counted a few times. This chain uses TRBV29-1 with TRBJ1-1; D gene unclear. CDR3 length: 12 amino acids. V shed 6 bases and J shed 3 bases, with 11 bases lying between them. Germline CDR1 and CDR2: SQVTM and ANQGSEA. This CDR3 reads CSVNMGYTEAFF. CDR3 coding DNA: TGCAGCGTGAACATGGGGTACACTGAAGCTTTCTTT.

This chain uses TRBV7-9 with TRBJ1-3, with a possible D match to TRBD1 (6 bases). This CDR3 has 14 amino acids. V was shortened by 6 bases and J by 4 bases, with 13 bases between the two germline ends. Germline CDR1 SEHNR, CDR2 FQNEAQ (reference sequence). The CDR3 sequence is CASSSEGGGNTIYF. DNA for the CDR3: TGTGCCAGCAGTTCAGAAGGGGGAGGAAACACCATATATTTT.

CDR3 in amino acids: CASSLLPGTGDSYEQYF. The CDR3 DNA follows: TGTGCCAGCAGCCTTCTACCAGGGACAGGAGATTCATACGAGCAGTACTTC. The rearrangement joins TRBV28 to TRBJ2-7; 8 nucleotides align to TRBD1. After removal of 6 bases from V and 4 bases from J, the junction contained 17 bases not matched to a gene. The length of the CDR3 is 17 residues. Germline-derived CDR1 and CDR2 are MDHEN and SYDVKM.

The gene calls are TRBV7-2 and TRBJ2-2, with D possibly matching TRBD2 (5 bases). CDR3 length equals 14 residues. CDR1 is SGHTA and CDR2 is FQGNSA in the germline V gene. The V end lost 3 bases, the J end lost 6 bases, and 11 bases lay between the germline ends. As DNA, the CDR3 is TGTGCCAGCAGCTTGGACTGGAGCTCCGGGGAGCTGTTTTTT. This encodes CASSLDWSSGELFF.

This chain connects TRBV6-5 to TRBJ2-3; TRBD1 matches at 7 bases. The CDR3 is 15 amino acids. Per germline, CDR1 MNHEY and CDR2 SVGAGI. Trimming at V came to 0 bases and at J to 2 bases, leaving 2 bases not matched to a gene. The DNA of the CDR3 is TGTGCCAGCAGTTACTCAGGACAGGCCACAGATACGCAGTATTTT. Its protein is CASSYSGQATDTQYF.

V usage is TRBV5-5 and J usage is TRBJ1-6, with no clear D. The germline CDR1 and CDR2 sequences are SGHKS and YYEKEE (reference sequence). V shed 4 bases and J shed 0 bases, with 11 bases lying between them. CDR3 length equals 16 residues. Here the CDR3 DNA reads TGTGCCAGCAGCCCTACGGAGATCTCCTATAATTCACCCCTCCACTTT. Its protein is CASSPTEISYNSPLHF.

This chain uses TRBV4-3 with TRBJ2-7; the D gene could be TRBD1 or TRBD2 (6 bases each). The CDR3 is made up of 18 amino acids. The germline CDR1 and CDR2 sequences are LGHNA and YSLEER. V lost 0 bases and J 3 bases, leaving 21 bases between the germline ends. The CDR3 nucleotides read TGCGCCAGCAGCCAAGATCATTCCCTATTAGGAGGGGGCTACGAGCAGTACTTC. Translation gives CASSQDHSLLGGGYEQYF.

Concerning this clone itself: Other nucleotide sequences in the sample specify the same CDR3. The chain combines TRBV9 with TRBJ2-7, with TRBD1 matching over 10 bases. The CDR3 covers 14 residues. Germline trimming cut 4 bases from V and 2 bases from J; bases unmatched to any gene: 3. The germline V gene has CDR1 SGDLS and CDR2 YYNGEE. The CDR3 sequence: CASSLGQGTYEQYF. The CDR3 bases are TGTGCCAGCAGCCTGGGACAGGGGACCTACGAGCAGTACTTC.

The rearrangement joins TRBV27 to TRBJ2-7; D is undetermined. This CDR3 is 17 amino acids long. Germline V lookup: CDR1 MNHEY, CDR2 SMNVEV (reference sequence). Between the trimmed V and J ends, which lost 0 bases and 2 bases, there was a span of 17 bases. CDR3 DNA: TGTGCCAGCAGTTTATCGAGTGTAGGCAGTATCGCCTACGAGCAGTACTTC. Translated, it gives CASSLSSVGSIAYEQYF.

This sequence joins TRBV5-1 and TRBJ1-2; tentative D call: TRBD1 (6 bases). Trimming cost V 6 bases and J 3 bases, with 18 bases left between them. This CDR3 region has 15 residues. Germline V gene lookup returns CDR1 SGHRS and CDR2 YFSETQ. Here the CDR3 reads CASTPRGGLDYGYTF. The CDR3 coding sequence is TGCGCCAGCACCCCCCGCGGGGGGCTGGACTATGGCTACACCTTC.

Remarks on this clone: Other DNA sequences in this sample translate to the same CDR3. The rearrangement joins TRBV15 to TRBJ2-3; D not resolved. V was cut by 1 base and J by 4 bases, with 3 bases left in between. The CDR3 runs 12 residues. Germline V gene sequence: CDR1 LNHNV, CDR2 YYDKDF (reference sequence). For the CDR3, the DNA is TGTGCCACCAGCAGAGGCGCAGATACGCAGTATTTT. This encodes CATSRGADTQYF.

This chain links TRBV9 with TRBJ2-6; D is perhaps TRBD1 (5 bases). The germline CDR1 and CDR2 sequences are SGDLS and YYNGEE. Trimming removed 3 bases at V and 0 bases at J, with 10 bases between. The CDR3 runs to 16 residues. The CDR3, as DNA: TGTGCCAGCAGCGGGACACCATACTCTGGGGCCAACGTCCTGACTTTC. Protein: CASSGTPYSGANVLTF. The full variable domain, rest sourced from reference TRBV9 and TRBJ2-6, is DSGVTQTPKHLITATGQRVTLRCSPRSGDLSVYWYQQSLDQGLQFLIQYYNGEERAKGNILERFSAQQFPDLHSELNLSSLELGDSALYFCASSGTPYSGANVLTFGAGSRLTVL.

V and J are TRBV30 and TRBJ1-5; D is unresolved. CDR3 length: 13 residues. The germline V gene encodes CDR1 GTSNPN and CDR2 SVGIG (reference sequence). Trimming took 3 bases from V and 7 from J, leaving 13 bases between them. CDR3 protein: CAWSLDPAQPQHF. The CDR3 region has the DNA TGTGCCTGGAGCCTGGACCCGGCCCAGCCCCAGCATTTT.